One sample yielded the 21 T cell receptor beta chains listed below, sequenced in a study of cytomegalovirus exposure and HLA in healthy donors (dated by TCRdb to between 2016 and 2019). The library was built by means of the immunoSEQ multiplex PCR assay. The multiplex PCR relied on a mix of 60 forward primers for TCR Vbeta segments and 13 reverse primers for TCR Jbeta segments. This immuneACCESS table, as held by TCRdb, lists in-frame sequences with V and J called but not all clones. Of the missing ones, under half trace to an unresolved V gene in checked studies; the others have no known cause. The sample includes 190,000 or so clones, with roughly four fifths observed a single time. The ten top clones hold around 1.7% of the sample. The sequenced sample was PBMCs. The receptors were gathered from a man in his fifties in good health and CMV-seronegative.

This sequence joins TRBV28 and TRBJ1-2, with D perhaps TRBD1 (5 bases). In germline, CDR1 is MDHEN, CDR2 SYDVKM. The CDR3 runs 12 residues. V lost 5 bases to trimming and J lost 5 bases, with 9 bases between them. The CDR3 here is CASSLRGYGYTF. As DNA, the CDR3 is TGTGCCAGCAGTCTGCGGGGGTATGGCTACACCTTC.

Worth noting for this clone: The junction and the germline gene differ at one end; a read error may be behind it. The chain is built from TRBV7-9 and TRBJ2-7, with no clear D. This CDR3 contains 12 residues. Germline lookup yields CDR1 SEHNR and CDR2 FQNEAQ (reference sequence). CDR3 nucleotide sequence: TGTTCCAGCAGCTTAAACGGCTACGAGCAGTACTTC. Residues: CSSSLNGYEQYF.

This clone was found many times. The CDR3, as DNA: TGTGCCAGCAGCTTGGGGACAGGGTTACATGGCTACACCTTC. This gives the protein CASSLGTGLHGYTF. This rearrangement joins TRBV5-6 to TRBJ1-2; 8 nucleotides align to TRBD1. Germline loops: CDR1 SGHDT, CDR2 YYEEEE. Trimming cost V 0 bases and J 6 bases; bases outside gene matches: 4. The CDR3 has 14 amino acids.

Concerning this clone itself: A junction end diverges from the germline sequence, so it may reflect a read error. This chain joins TRBV7-7 and TRBJ1-4, with TRBD1 identical over 8 bases. CDR1 SSHAT and CDR2 FNYEAQ come from the germline V gene (reference sequence). The CDR3 runs 16 residues. The chain's CDR3 is CASSLGGQGGLEKLFF. The CDR3 DNA reads as TGTGCTAGCAGCTTAGGAGGACAGGGCGGGCTTGAAAAACTGTTTTTT.

On this clone: Other DNA sequences in the same sample also yield this CDR3. The CDR3 bases are TGTGCCAGTAGTATACAGGGCACCTACGAGCAGTACTTC. It codes for CASSIQGTYEQYF. The V call is TRBV19, the J call TRBJ2-7, with D possibly TRBD1 on 5 matching bases. The CDR3 covers 13 residues. Per the germline V gene, CDR1 is LNHDA and CDR2 is SQIVND (reference sequence). With 2 bases removed from V and 2 bases from J, the gap between germline ends came to 7 bases.

CDR3 sequence reads: CASSFSGTDTQYF. DNA of the CDR3: TGTGCCAGCAGCTTTAGCGGCACAGATACGCAGTATTTT. The chain is built from TRBV7-2 and TRBJ2-3; maybe TRBD2 (5 bases). CDR3 length equals 13 residues. V was cut by 3 bases and J by 1 base, with 5 bases left in between. Germline lookup yields CDR1 SGHTA and CDR2 FQGNSA.

The chain has TRBV7-9 and TRBJ2-1, with a possible D match to TRBD2 (5 bases). CDR1 is SEHNR, CDR2 FQNEAQ, per germline (reference sequence). The CDR3 spans 16 residues. V was cut by 4 bases and J by 2 bases, with 15 bases left in between. The chain's CDR3 is CASSSRRTAPYNEQFF. As DNA, the CDR3 is TGTGCCAGCAGCTCAAGACGGACTGCCCCCTACAATGAGCAGTTCTTC.

V and J are TRBV4-3 and TRBJ2-5; the D gene is possibly TRBD2 (6 bases). Trimming left V 3 bases short and J 2 bases short, with 13 bases between. Per the germline V gene, CDR1 is LGHNA and CDR2 is YSLEER. The CDR3 runs to 15 residues. CDR3 bases: TGCGCCAGCAGCCAGGGGGGACTGACACAAGAGACCCAGTACTTC. Amino acid sequence: CASSQGGLTQETQYF.

The chain links TRBV5-1 to TRBJ1-3, with D maybe TRBD1 (6 bases). Germline loops: CDR1 SGHRS, CDR2 YFSETQ. V gave up 5 bases and J gave up 0 bases, with 18 bases separating them. The CDR3 sequence is 17 residues long. The CDR3 bases are TGCGCCAGCAGAGTTACGACAGGTACCAACTCTGGAAACACCATATATTTT. It codes for CASRVTTGTNSGNTIYF.

This clone was found once. This CDR3 is CASSAIGQRVNTQYF. The CDR3 coding sequence is TGTGCCAGCAGCGCCATAGGACAGAGGGTGAATACGCAGTATTTT. This chain connects TRBV9 to TRBJ2-3, with D perhaps TRBD1 (6 bases). V was shortened by 3 bases and J by 7 bases, with 18 bases between the two germline ends. The CDR3 sequence is 15 residues long. Germline V gene data show CDR1 as SGDLS and CDR2 as YYNGEE. Complete variable domain (other parts from reference TRBV9 and TRBJ2-3): DSGVTQTPKHLITATGQRVTLRCSPRSGDLSVYWYQQSLDQGLQFLIQYYNGEERAKGNILERFSAQQFPDLHSELNLSSLELGDSALYFCASSAIGQRVNTQYFGPGTRLTVL.

The V call is TRBV14, the J call TRBJ2-7, with 8 bases aligning to TRBD1. The junction had 5 bases not matched to a gene; V was cut back by 4 bases and J by 0 bases. Germline assignment: CDR1 SGHDN and CDR2 FVKESK. There are 15 residues in the CDR3. CDR3 nucleotides: TGTGCCAGCAGCCCCTACAGGGGGGACTCCTACGAGCAGTACTTC. Translated: CASSPYRGDSYEQYF.

The CDR3 region has the DNA TGTGCCAGCAACCTTGACAGGGTAGTCTCTTTTAACTATGGCTACACCTTC. It is translated as CASNLDRVVSFNYGYTF. The V and J genes are TRBV7-2 and TRBJ1-2; 7 nucleotides line up with TRBD1. This CDR3 spans 17 amino acids. Germline V gene data show CDR1 as SGHTA and CDR2 as FQGNSA. The trim removed 7 bases at V and 1 base at J, leaving 15 bases unmatched.

This chain connects TRBV5-1 to TRBJ2-3, with 8 bases fitting TRBD1. With V trimmed by 4 bases and J by 9 bases, 10 bases remained unmatched. Germline V gene data show CDR1 as SGHRS and CDR2 as YFSETQ. The length of the CDR3 is 14 residues. The CDR3, as DNA: TGCGCCAGCAGCATGGGACAGGAACAGGCCACGCAGTATTTT. Its protein product is CASSMGQEQATQYF. The entire variable domain, with the rest obtained from reference TRBV5-1 and TRBJ2-3, is as follows: KAGVTQTPRYLIKTRGQQVTLSCSPISGHRSVSWYQQTPGQGLQFLFEYFSETQRNKGNFPGRFSGRQFSNSRSEMNVSTLELGDSALYLCASSMGQEQATQYFGPGTRLTVL.

This clone came up once. This sequence joins TRBV7-2 and TRBJ2-7; 7 positions match TRBD1. The CDR3 is 13 residues long. Germline V CDR1 and CDR2: SGHTA, FQGNSA. Unmatched junction bases numbered 8, after V lost 5 bases and J lost 7 bases. The CDR3 nucleotides read TGTGCCAGCAGCGCATACAGGGGTGGGGAGCAGTACTTC. It yields the protein CASSAYRGGEQYF.

The CDR3 nucleotides are TGTGCCAGTAGGGGGACTAGCGGATCTTACGAGCAGTACTTC. The encoded protein is CASRGTSGSYEQYF. This chain uses TRBV19 with TRBJ2-7; 11 nucleotides agree with TRBD2. Trimming cost V 6 bases and J 4 bases; bases outside gene matches: 5. The CDR3 contains 14 residues. Germline V lookup: CDR1 LNHDA, CDR2 SQIVND (reference sequence).

This chain joins TRBV2 and TRBJ2-3; 8 nucleotides agree with TRBD1. J gave up 0 bases and V 6 bases, and 11 bases lay outside the gene matches. CDR1 is SNHLY, CDR2 FYNNEI, per germline. The CDR3 totals 17 residues. CDR3 nucleotides: TGTGCCAGCAGGGGACAGGCACATTGGGCTAGCACAGATACGCAGTATTTT. This translates into CASRGQAHWASTDTQYF. Looking up the rest from reference TRBV2 and TRBJ2-3 gives the full variable domain: EPEVTQTPSHQVTQMGQEVILRCVPISNHLYFYWYRQILGQKVEFLVSFYNNEISEKSEIFDDQFSVERPDGSNFTLKIRSTKLEDSAMYFCASRGQAHWASTDTQYFGPGTRLTVL.

This chain links TRBV5-1 with TRBJ2-2; no definite D call. Germline CDR1 reads SGHRS; CDR2 reads YFSETQ. The length of the CDR3 is 16 residues. Trimming pared 0 bases from V and 4 bases from J, leaving 13 bases between. The CDR3 protein is CASSLALGEVTGELFF. CDR3 sequence (DNA): TGCGCCAGCAGCTTGGCCTTAGGAGAAGTCACCGGGGAGCTGTTTTTT.

This clone has a single count. The CDR3 region is CASSPSGGAETQYF. CDR3 nucleotide sequence: TGTGCCAGCAGCCCCTCGGGGGGGGCGGAGACCCAGTACTTC. The chain employs TRBV11-3 and TRBJ2-5; TRBD2 matches at 8 bases. The CDR3 loop spans 14 amino acids. Germline V gives CDR1 SGHNT, CDR2 YENEEA. V shed 5 bases, J shed 5 bases, and the junction held 7 bases outside the gene matches.

Only a few counts were recorded for this clone. The chain couples TRBV5-4 to TRBJ2-7; D call uncertain. The V gene lost 4 bases and the J gene lost 9 bases, with 11 bases spanning the gap. The CDR3 consists of 11 residues. The germline gives CDR1 SGHNT, CDR2 YYREEE (reference sequence). The CDR3 sequence is CASSPGEVQYF. The CDR3 DNA follows: TGTGCCAGCAGCCCCGGAGAAGTGCAGTACTTC.

V is TRBV5-6 and J is TRBJ2-5, with TRBD2 matching 7 bases. The end of the DNA aligns better with TRBJ2-7, so the J call may be wrong. Germline V gives CDR1 SGHDT, CDR2 YYEEEE. The CDR3 has 16 amino acids. The CDR3 loop is CASSLVPGGGGYEQYF. In DNA, the CDR3 is TGTGCCAGCAGCTTGGTACCGGGAGGCGGGGGCTACGAGCAGTACTTC.

This chain joins TRBV14 and TRBJ2-7, with D tentatively TRBD1 (5 bases). Trimming took 4 bases from V and 4 from J, leaving 20 bases between them. The CDR3 extends over 16 amino acids. The V gene's germline CDR1 is SGHDN and CDR2 FVKESK. CDR3 nucleotides: TGTGCCAGCAGCCGAGCCCTTCTCAGGGTCCAGTACGAGCAGTACTTC. Amino acids: CASSRALLRVQYEQYF.